Shown below are 6 T cell receptor beta chains from a single sample sequenced in a study of blood T cell repertoires in COVID-19. Clones were read by immunoSEQ multiplex PCR, and TCRdb kept only the in-frame ones, dropping some. Of about 120,000 clones listed, under 80% are singletons. The sample was peripheral blood. Source of these receptors: a man aged 50-60 years with acute or convalescent COVID-19.

This rearrangement joins TRBV5-1 to TRBJ2-2; 9 bases fit TRBD2. V dropped 0 bases and J dropped 6; count of bases not matched to a gene: 6. The CDR3 consists of 16 residues. Germline V CDR1 and CDR2: SGHRS, YFSETQ. This CDR3 is CASSLVSGRAAGELFF. CDR3 in DNA: TGCGCCAGCAGCTTGGTTAGCGGGAGAGCGGCCGGGGAGCTGTTTTTT.

This CDR3 reads CASSPQGSHQPQHF. CDR3 in DNA: TGTGCCAGCAGTCCACAGGGGTCGCACCAGCCCCAGCATTTT. V and J are TRBV2 and TRBJ1-5; 7 bases are a match to TRBD1. This CDR3 has 14 residues. Per the germline V gene, CDR1 is SNHLY and CDR2 is FYNNEI. V gave up 5 bases and J gave up 7 bases; unmatched junction bases: 8.

The rearrangement uses TRBV5-1 and TRBJ2-7; 7 nucleotides agree with TRBD2. The CDR3 covers 16 residues. Germline CDR1 SGHRS, CDR2 YFSETQ. The V segment lost 6 bases and the J segment 3 bases; nucleotides outside the gene matches: 15. CDR3 protein: CASTPTSSGGDYEQYF. CDR3 in DNA: TGCGCCAGCACGCCCACGTCTAGCGGCGGAGACTACGAGCAGTACTTC.

The rearrangement joins TRBV18 to TRBJ1-1; 7 bases fit TRBD1. The CDR3 contains 16 residues. The trim removed 4 bases at V and 1 base at J, leaving 9 bases unmatched. Germline V gene sequence: CDR1 KGHSH, CDR2 LQKENI. CDR3 bases: TGTGCCAGCTCACTGGGACAGTTAACCACGAACACTGAAGCTTTCTTT. Translated, it gives CASSLGQLTTNTEAFF.

V usage is TRBV27 and J usage is TRBJ1-2, with no clear D. Germline CDR1 reads MNHEY; CDR2 reads SMNVEV (reference sequence). Trimming removed 2 bases at V and 6 bases at J, with 7 bases between. The length of the CDR3 is 12 residues. CDR3 sequence reads: CASSLSGNGYTF. The CDR3, as DNA: TGTGCCAGCAGTTTAAGCGGAAATGGCTACACCTTC.

The J gene is TRBJ2-1, the V gene TRBV7-3; 8 bases line up with TRBD2. The ends lost 4 bases at V and 7 bases at J; junction bases unmatched: 3. This CDR3 contains 13 residues. Germline loops: CDR1 SGHTA, CDR2 FQGTGA. The chain's CDR3 is CASSYLAGNEQFF. CDR3 coding DNA: TGTGCCAGCAGCTACCTAGCGGGTAATGAGCAGTTCTTC.